The T cell receptor (beta chain) described here comes from a study of T cells in Graves' hyperthyroidism and ophthalmopathy (dated by TCRdb to the late 2010s). In terms of the full investigation: TCR V-J signatures able to tell the groups apart were searched for in a discovery cohort of 90 to 100 patients, of whom roughly 42 had Graves' ophthalmopathy and 55 to 60 had stable Graves' hyperthyroidism. Prospective prediction of ophthalmopathy was tested in an independent validation cohort consisting of 18 to 20 hyperthyroidism patients and approximately 16 patients who later progressed to ophthalmopathy. After sampling, hyperthyroidism patients received methimazole starting at 30 mg daily, and ophthalmopathy patients received high-dose intravenous methylprednisolone. In roughly six Graves' hyperthyroidism patients, the study also compared T-cell repertoires from thyroid tissue with T-cell repertoires from blood. The 75 to 100 discovery patients were randomly split 7:3 into training and test sets. According to the paper, TCR Vbeta CDR3 sequencing was carried out on over 130 peripheral blood samples, which came from 40 to 45 ophthalmopathy, around 75 hyperthyroidism and approximately 17 progressor patients. Broader findings and caveats from the paper: Blood samples also contained most of the expanded thyroid clonotypes (frequency above 0.001), which suggests that blood repertoires may reflect thyroid immune responses. During validation, the model predicted progression to ophthalmopathy a median of about 5.9 months ahead of onset, with around 71% sensitivity and 72.22% specificity. No statistical method was used to set the sample size in advance, and investigators knew the group allocation. A model built on a 13 V-J signature distinguished ophthalmopathy from stable hyperthyroidism, reaching about 89% sensitivity and 81% to 83% specificity in cross-validation and 80%/75% in testing.

The TCR beta CDR3 regions were amplified from the RNA transcripts. The TCR CDR3 was subjected to a first round of RT-PCR using the HTBI primer set and the Qiagen OneStep RT-PCR kit. Libraries were constructed in a second round of multiplex PCR, after which size selection and purification were performed. Paired-end sequencing of the libraries was performed with 100 bp reads on an Illumina HiSeq2000. Per the original workflow: SOAPnuke was used to process the raw data, removing reads that contained adapters or uncalled bases, had a mean Phred below 15, or lacked an exact match to the constant primer or identifier. High-quality paired reads were merged using COPE v1.2.5, and each unique nucleotide sequence was defined as a clonotype. MiTCR v1.1 was used to align clonotypes to the IMGT TRBV, TRBD and TRBJ reference segments. The analysis included only V-J combinations with a frequency above 0.0001, which together covered approximately 99% of the repertoires. A TCS score was defined as the ratio of F50 (clonal expansion) to E x V (chaos), with BLOSUM62-based TCRdist applied between CDR3 peptides within each V-J. Welch's t-statistics and random forest reduced 500 to 650 V-J features to under 15, which were used in a naive Bayes classifier (R e1071). The similarity between thyroid and blood repertoires was quantified using the Morisita-Horn index. The public reads were reanalyzed by TCRdb: fastp trimming at Q25, MiXCR alignment, in-frame beta chains only. One record per CDR3 amino acid sequence lists the most common genes and DNA. TCRdb's processing, not the study's, gives the V and J calls here. The sample table holds hundreds of thousands of distinct CDR3 sequences, of which about 45% were seen once. The top ten constitute about 7.2% of the sample.

The table lists this clonotype with many counts. The antigen it recognizes is unknown. Per-base quality was not reported, and no clone a single base away is much larger than it. Spanning cysteine to phenylalanine, the CDR3 consists of 14 amino acids. Just the 42-base CDR3 DNA is kept, in frame starting at base 1. CDR1 and CDR2, looked up from the germline V gene (reference sequence), are SEHNR and FQNEAQ. Deletion took 4 bases off V and 0 bases off J, with a span of 6 bases between the germline ends. Exclusion was applied to patients with uncontrolled infections, other autoimmune diseases, pregnancy or lactation. Diagnoses were established on the basis of clinical symptoms, serum thyroxine and TRAb, thyroid ultrasound, and orbital computed tomography. Trizol reagent was used to extract total RNA, and RNA quality was then checked on an Agilent 2100 Bioanalyzer.

The receptor comes from an adult man with Graves' disease, either hyperthyroidism or ophthalmopathy (not recorded which). Material for sequencing was peripheral blood or thyroid tissue (not recorded which). The chain was built from TRBV7-9 and TRBJ2-2, with no confidently assigned D gene. The nucleotide sequence reads as follows: TGTGCCAGCAGCTCAAATTCGAACACCGGGGAGCTGTTTTTT. It is translated as CASSSNSNTGELFF. Where the CDR3 stops, the reference TRBV7-9 and TRBJ2-2 genes take over; the full variable domain is DTGVSQNPRHKITKRGQNVTFRCDPISEHNRLYWYRQTLGQGPEFLTYFQNEAQLEKSRLLSDRFSAERPKGSFSTLEIQRTEQGDSAMYLCASSSNSNTGELFFGEGSRLTVL.